This T cell receptor (beta chain) appears in the sequencing data of a study of blood T cell repertoires in COVID-19. With V trimmed by 2 bases and J by 0 bases, 5 bases remained unmatched. Germline assignment: CDR1 WNHNN and CDR2 SYGVQD (reference sequence). The CDR3 consists of 16 residues. Seattle patient enrollment occurred during active infection, with longitudinal follow-up thereafter. Clones were read by immunoSEQ multiplex PCR, and TCRdb kept only the in-frame ones, dropping some. The sample consists of roughly 170,000 clones, roughly 78% of them appearing once. In its sample, this clone was seen a few times.

The receptor comes from a woman aged 55-69 years with COVID-19, enrolled during active disease. Sequences were obtained from peripheral blood. The chain uses TRBV10-1 and TRBJ2-3; 7 bases are shared with TRBD1. The CDR3 protein is CASSEDTGESTDTQYF. CDR3 in DNA: TGCGCCAGCAGTGAGGATACAGGGGAGAGCACAGATACGCAGTATTTT.